The 17 T cell receptor beta chains below were found in one sample sequenced in a study of blood T cell repertoires in COVID-19. Some clones are missing from TCRdb's copy, which holds only in-frame ones; the method was immunoSEQ multiplex PCR. The table records about 140,000 clones, around 87% of them present only once. The sequencing input was peripheral blood. The receptors stem from a man in his fifties with active COVID-19.

This chain links TRBV4-1 with TRBJ1-1; tentative D call: TRBD1 (6 bases). Germline CDR1 reads MGHRA; CDR2 reads YSYEKL. V gave up 4 bases and J gave up 4 bases, with 13 bases separating them. The CDR3 extends over 14 amino acids. This CDR3 is CASSLTGMGTEAFF. CDR3 coding DNA: TGCGCCAGCAGCCTAACAGGGATGGGCACTGAAGCTTTCTTT.

CDR3 coding DNA: TGTGCCAGCAGCTTTGGACAGACAATATTAAATCAGCCCCAGCATTTT. Its protein is CASSFGQTILNQPQHF. The chain couples TRBV5-6 to TRBJ1-5; weak D call: TRBD1 (6 bases). Per the germline V gene, CDR1 is SGHDT and CDR2 is YYEEEE. Trimming shortened V by 2 bases and J by 4 bases, and 16 bases separated the two germline ends. This CDR3 has 16 residues.

V usage is TRBV29-1 and J usage is TRBJ1-3, with D possibly matching TRBD1 (6 bases). The CDR3 is 13 amino acids. Trimming removed 7 bases at V and 1 base at J, with 11 bases between. Germline loops: CDR1 SQVTM, CDR2 ANQGSEA. CDR3 in amino acids: CSAQDSSGNTIYF. In nucleotides, the CDR3 is TGCAGCGCTCAGGACAGTTCTGGAAACACCATATATTTT.

The gene calls are TRBV18 and TRBJ1-1; 10 bases align to TRBD1. The CDR3 runs 16 residues. CDR1 and CDR2 (germline): KGHSH, LQKENI. Unmatched junction bases numbered 7, after V lost 2 bases and J lost 4 bases. The CDR3 sequence is CASSPRDRGIVTEAFF. CDR3 nucleotide sequence: TGTGCCAGCTCACCAAGGGACAGGGGTATTGTCACTGAAGCTTTCTTT.

This chain uses TRBV3-1 (or the pseudogene TRBV3-2) with TRBJ2-2; no clear D gene. Germline lookup yields CDR1 LGHDT and CDR2 YNNKEL (reference sequence). Trimming took 1 base from V and 5 from J, leaving 5 bases between them. This CDR3 contains 13 residues. Here the CDR3 DNA reads TGTGCCAGCAGCCAAGCTAGGACCGGGGAGCTGTTTTTT. Amino acid sequence: CASSQARTGELFF.

The chain joins TRBV6-5 to TRBJ2-7, with 8 bases that match TRBD1. This CDR3 comprises 13 residues. With 8 bases clipped from V and 5 bases from J, the junction kept 8 bases outside the gene matches. Germline-derived CDR1 and CDR2 are MNHEY and SVGAGI. CDR3 protein: CASLGQGANEQYF. DNA for the CDR3: TGTGCCAGCCTAGGGCAGGGGGCCAACGAGCAGTACTTC.

The chain carries TRBV18 and TRBJ2-6; the D is unclear. The CDR3 has 17 residues. Germline CDR1 is KGHSH and CDR2 is LQKENI. V lost 1 base, J lost 0 bases, and 10 bases lay in between. CDR3 region: CASSPLTGGSGANVLTF. The CDR3 bases are TGTGCCAGCTCACCACTCACGGGTGGCTCTGGGGCCAACGTCCTGACTTTC.

J is TRBJ1-5 and V is TRBV6-5; D is perhaps TRBD1 (6 bases). The CDR3 length is 15 residues. CDR1 is MNHEY, CDR2 SVGAGI, per germline. The V end lost 5 bases, the J end lost 4 bases, and 15 bases lay between the germline ends. The DNA for the CDR3 is TGTGCCAGCAGTCCGACAGGCAACTCTAATCAGCCCCAGCATTTT. Its translation: CASSPTGNSNQPQHF.

The V call is TRBV15, the J call TRBJ1-2, with D unresolved. V lost 0 bases to trimming and J lost 8 bases, with 16 bases between them. The CDR3 is 15 residues long. Germline V gene sequence: CDR1 LNHNV, CDR2 YYDKDF (reference sequence). The CDR3 spells CATSRDLHGTIGYTF. The CDR3 nucleotides read TGTGCCACCAGCAGAGATCTTCACGGAACTATCGGCTACACCTTC.

V and J are TRBV7-2 and TRBJ1-5, with a weak D call TRBD1 (5 bases). V lost 6 bases, J lost 2 bases, and 11 bases lay in between. The V gene's germline CDR1 is SGHTA and CDR2 FQGNSA. The CDR3 contains 14 residues. CDR3 loop: CASRDAGGNQPQHF. DNA for the CDR3: TGTGCCAGCAGGGACGCGGGGGGCAATCAGCCCCAGCATTTT.

This clone has just a few counts. The chain links TRBV6-5 to TRBJ2-7, with D tentatively TRBD2 (6 bases). The V and J ends lost 0 bases and 7 bases respectively, with 16 bases between them. This CDR3 region has 15 residues. Germline V gene sequence: CDR1 MNHEY, CDR2 SVGAGI. In DNA, the CDR3 is TGTGCCAGCAGTTACTCGGGGAGGTGGTCGGGAGAGCAGTACTTC. Protein sequence: CASSYSGRWSGEQYF.

This rearrangement joins TRBV30 to TRBJ2-3; a weak D match, TRBD2 (5 bases). Germline CDR1 GTSNPN, CDR2 SVGIG (reference sequence). The length of the CDR3 is 13 residues. V was trimmed by 4 bases and J by 1 base, leaving 9 bases between them. The CDR3 here is CAWKHGGTDTQYF. As DNA, the CDR3 is TGTGCCTGGAAACACGGGGGCACAGATACGCAGTATTTT.

This clone was counted only a few times. The genes are TRBV12-3 or TRBV12-4 and TRBJ2-7, with no clear D. The CDR3 totals 13 residues. Trimming left V 3 bases short and J 5 bases short, with 11 bases between. CDR3 DNA sequence: TGTGCCAGCAGTTTCACCAGTCGCCACGAGCAGTACTTC. As protein: CASSFTSRHEQYF.

CDR3 in DNA: TGCAGTGCTAGTCCGGGGGGTAAATTCCAGGAGCAGTACTTC. Amino acid sequence: CSASPGGKFQEQYF. The chain joins TRBV20-1 to TRBJ2-7; the match to TRBD2 covers 7 bases. CDR1 DFQATT and CDR2 SNEGSKA come from the germline V gene (reference sequence). CDR3 length equals 14 residues. Unmatched junction bases numbered 12, after V lost 3 bases and J lost 7 bases.

V and J are TRBV5-6 and TRBJ2-7; the D gene is possibly TRBD1 (6 bases). Germline CDR1 reads SGHDT; CDR2 reads YYEEEE. This CDR3 is built from 13 residues. The ends were cut back, 5 bases at V and 3 bases at J, with 12 bases in the middle. DNA of the CDR3: TGTGCCAGCAGTTATCAGGGGTACTACGAGCAGTACTTC. It encodes CASSYQGYYEQYF.

The CDR3 here is CASSQDRGGTGELFF. The DNA for the CDR3 is TGTGCCAGCAGCCAGGACAGGGGTGGGACCGGGGAGCTGTTTTTT. The V and J genes are TRBV5-4 and TRBJ2-2, with 9 bases that match TRBD1. This CDR3 contains 15 residues. V shed 4 bases and J 5 bases; nucleotides not matched to a gene: 6. The germline V gene encodes CDR1 SGHNT and CDR2 YYREEE (reference sequence). Combining the CDR3 with reference TRBV5-4 and TRBJ2-2 gives the whole variable domain ETGVTQSPTHLIKTRGQQVTLRCSSQSGHNTVSWYQQALGQGPQFIFQYYREEENGRGNFPPRFSGLQFPNYSSELNVNALELDDSALYLCASSQDRGGTGELFFGEGSRLTVL.

As concerns this clone: The sample contains more than one DNA sequence encoding this CDR3. The gene calls are TRBV30 and TRBJ1-3; no clear D. CDR1 GTSNPN and CDR2 SVGIG come from the germline V gene (reference sequence). This CDR3 contains 11 residues. Between the trimmed V and J ends, which lost 3 bases and 4 bases, there was a span of 4 bases. CDR3 sequence reads: CAWSLGNTIYF. CDR3 in DNA: TGTGCCTGGAGCTTGGGAAACACCATATATTTT.